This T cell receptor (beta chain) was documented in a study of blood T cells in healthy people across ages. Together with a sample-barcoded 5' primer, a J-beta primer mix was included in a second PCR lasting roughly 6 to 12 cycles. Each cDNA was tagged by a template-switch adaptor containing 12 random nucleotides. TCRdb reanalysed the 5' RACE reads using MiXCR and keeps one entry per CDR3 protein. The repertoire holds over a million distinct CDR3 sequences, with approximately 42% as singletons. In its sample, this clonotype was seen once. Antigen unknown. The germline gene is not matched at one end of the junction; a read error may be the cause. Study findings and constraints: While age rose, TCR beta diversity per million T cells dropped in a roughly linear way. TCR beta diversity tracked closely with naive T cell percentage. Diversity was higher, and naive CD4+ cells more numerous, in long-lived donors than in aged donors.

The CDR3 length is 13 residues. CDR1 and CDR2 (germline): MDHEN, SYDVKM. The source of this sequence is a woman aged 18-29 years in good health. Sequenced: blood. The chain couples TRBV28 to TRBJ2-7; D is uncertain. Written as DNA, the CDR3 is TGTGCCAGCAGCTCCCACCAGACGGGCGAGCAGTACTTT. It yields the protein CASSSHQTGEQYF.